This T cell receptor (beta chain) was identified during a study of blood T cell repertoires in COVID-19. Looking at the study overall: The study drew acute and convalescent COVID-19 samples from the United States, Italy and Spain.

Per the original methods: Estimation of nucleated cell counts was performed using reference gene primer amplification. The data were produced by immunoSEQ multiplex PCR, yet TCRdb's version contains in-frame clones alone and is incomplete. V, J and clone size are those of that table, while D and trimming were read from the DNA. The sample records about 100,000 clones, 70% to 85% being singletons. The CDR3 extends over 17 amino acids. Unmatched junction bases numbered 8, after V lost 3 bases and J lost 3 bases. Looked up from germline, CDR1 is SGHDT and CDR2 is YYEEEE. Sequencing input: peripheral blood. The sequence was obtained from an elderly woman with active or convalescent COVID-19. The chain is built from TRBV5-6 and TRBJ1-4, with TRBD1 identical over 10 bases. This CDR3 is CASSSSRDRGPNEKLFF. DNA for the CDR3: TGTGCCAGCAGCTCGTCCCGGGACAGGGGCCCTAATGAAAAACTGTTTTTT.